This TCR beta chain originates from a study of blood T cell repertoires in COVID-19. Study at large: The samples span acute and convalescent COVID-19 from the United States, Italy and Spain. PBMCs, B-cell-depleted T cells, or T cells provided the cDNA or gDNA that made up the material.

This CDR3 is built from 15 residues. V shed 5 bases, J shed 0 bases, and the junction held 3 bases outside the gene matches. Germline CDR1 reads MNHNS; CDR2 reads SASEGT. This clone was picked up one time. In the original analysis: Estimates of nucleated cell counts were drawn from the amplification of reference gene primers. The repertoire was sequenced with immunoSEQ multiplex PCR; TCRdb's copy has only in-frame clones and lacks some. From that table come the V and J calls and clone size; the DNA was used to work out D and trimming. Among just over 250,000 clones listed, around 87% were seen once. Sequencing was done on a sample of peripheral blood. This TCR came from a woman aged 45-65 years with acute or convalescent COVID-19. The V and J genes are TRBV6-1 and TRBJ1-1; 10 nucleotides match TRBD1. CDR3 in DNA: TGTGCCAGCAGTTCCGGGACAGGGGTGAACACTGAAGCTTTCTTT. Translation gives CASSSGTGVNTEAFF.